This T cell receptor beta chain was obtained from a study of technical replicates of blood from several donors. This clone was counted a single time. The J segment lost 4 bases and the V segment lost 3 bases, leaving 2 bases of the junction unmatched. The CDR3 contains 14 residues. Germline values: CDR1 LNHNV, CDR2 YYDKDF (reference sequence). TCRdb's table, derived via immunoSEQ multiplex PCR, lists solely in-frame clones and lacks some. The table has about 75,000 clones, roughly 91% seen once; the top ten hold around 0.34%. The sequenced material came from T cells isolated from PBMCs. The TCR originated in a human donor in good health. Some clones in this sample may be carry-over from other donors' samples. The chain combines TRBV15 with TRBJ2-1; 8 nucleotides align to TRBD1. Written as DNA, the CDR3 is TGTGCCACCAGCAGGGACAGGGTTTACAATGAGCAGTTCTTC. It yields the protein CATSRDRVYNEQFF.